This paragraph reports one TCR beta chain. Its target is not known. The data were taken from a study of cytomegalovirus exposure and HLA in healthy donors. Study conclusions and caveats: The Asian-associated ancestry cluster reportedly had fewer N-insertions than the approximately 670-donor mean in a later analysis.

Primers: 60 Vbeta forward and 13 Jbeta reverse. The data were produced by immunoSEQ multiplex PCR, yet TCRdb's version contains in-frame clones alone and is incomplete. The sample lists about 130,000 clones, under 90% occurring once. The CDR3 is 15 amino acids. V was trimmed by 1 base and J by 0 bases, leaving 8 bases between them. Germline loops: CDR1 SNHLY, CDR2 FYNNEI. Sequencing input: PBMCs. The receptor's source is a woman in her thirties or forties in good health and CMV-seropositive. The chain joins TRBV2 to TRBJ2-3; tentative D call: TRBD2 (6 bases). CDR3 protein: CASSEGGTSTDTQYF. Here the CDR3 DNA reads TGTGCCAGCAGTGAAGGCGGGACCAGCACAGATACGCAGTATTTT.